Presented here are 6 T cell receptor beta chains from one specimen sequenced in a study of immune aging and cytomegalovirus after organ transplant. The time point: five sample-tagged time points from pre-transplant (day -1) to day 368 post-transplant, pooled. A microwell BD Rhapsody targeted mRNA and AbSeq workflow captured the cells and built the libraries. TCRdb ran MiXCR on the single-cell sequencing reads and lists one entry per CDR3 protein. The repertoire has 20,000 or so distinct CDR3 sequences, roughly 36% of them found once; the top ten carry less than 30%. These receptors have no known antigen. The sample here was CMV peptide-activated CD4+ and CD8+ T cells sorted from blood, taken at five time points, pooled. Subset described: sorted CD8+CD137+ and CD4+CD154+ T cells after about 12 h CMV IE-1 peptide stimulation. These receptors originate from a female donor who had a heart transplant and CMV viremia.

The V gene is TRBV2, the J gene TRBJ1-5; D unclear. This CDR3 has 13 amino acids. Germline V lookup: CDR1 SNHLY, CDR2 FYNNEI. V was pared by 2 bases and J by 4 bases, with 6 bases between. Here the CDR3 DNA reads TGTGCCAGCAGTGAAACACTGAATCAGCCCCAGCATTTT. Its protein product is CASSETLNQPQHF.

In regard to this clonotype: The conserved closing phenylalanine or tryptophan is absent in this CDR3, likely reflecting a read error. It is unclear where the CDR3 begins or ends on the DNA, so no DNA is shown, and the CDR3 is as TCRdb lists it. The V and J genes are TRBV7-8 and TRBJ2-3; the D segment call TRBD2 is taken from the table without a DNA check. Germline V gene sequence: CDR1 SGHVS, CDR2 FQNEAQ. The CDR3 totals 17 residues, both ends included. The CDR3 loop reads CTSSLDRGGPLRDTQYS.

The CDR3 here is CASSQGDEQFF. In DNA form, the CDR3 reads TGTGCCAGCAGTCAGGGGGATGAGCAGTTCTTC. The J gene is TRBJ2-1, the V gene TRBV12-3 or TRBV12-4; TRBD1 aligns across 7 bases. The CDR3 is 11 residues long. V dropped 5 bases and J dropped 8; count of bases not matched to a gene: 0.

V is TRBV20-1 and J is TRBJ1-5; a weak D match, TRBD1 (5 bases). Trimming shortened V by 5 bases and J by 3 bases, and 11 bases separated the two germline ends. The CDR3 contains 13 residues. Germline V lookup: CDR1 DFQATT, CDR2 SNEGSKA (reference sequence). The CDR3 sequence is CSALDSPNQPQHF. The DNA of the CDR3 is TGCAGTGCTCTTGACAGCCCCAATCAGCCCCAGCATTTT.

At least ten counts were recorded for this clonotype. The V gene is TRBV5-4, the J gene TRBJ1-2; D unclear. Germline V gene sequence: CDR1 SGHNT, CDR2 YYREEE (reference sequence). There are 13 residues in the CDR3. V shed 2 bases and J shed 7 bases, with 12 bases lying between them. The CDR3 sequence is CASSFDPVSGYTF. The CDR3 DNA is TGTGCCAGCAGCTTCGATCCGGTTTCTGGCTACACCTTC.

By sample share, this clonotype is medium-sized. The chain joins TRBV24-1 to TRBJ2-7; 8 nucleotides agree with TRBD1. CDR3 length: 15 residues. Looked up from germline, CDR1 is KGHDR and CDR2 is SFDVKD. The V gene end was trimmed by 3 bases and the J gene end by 3 bases; junction bases not matched to a gene: 6. In DNA form, the CDR3 reads TGTGCCACCAGTGATGCACCGGGACAGGTCTACGAGCAGTACTTC. It codes for CATSDAPGQVYEQYF.